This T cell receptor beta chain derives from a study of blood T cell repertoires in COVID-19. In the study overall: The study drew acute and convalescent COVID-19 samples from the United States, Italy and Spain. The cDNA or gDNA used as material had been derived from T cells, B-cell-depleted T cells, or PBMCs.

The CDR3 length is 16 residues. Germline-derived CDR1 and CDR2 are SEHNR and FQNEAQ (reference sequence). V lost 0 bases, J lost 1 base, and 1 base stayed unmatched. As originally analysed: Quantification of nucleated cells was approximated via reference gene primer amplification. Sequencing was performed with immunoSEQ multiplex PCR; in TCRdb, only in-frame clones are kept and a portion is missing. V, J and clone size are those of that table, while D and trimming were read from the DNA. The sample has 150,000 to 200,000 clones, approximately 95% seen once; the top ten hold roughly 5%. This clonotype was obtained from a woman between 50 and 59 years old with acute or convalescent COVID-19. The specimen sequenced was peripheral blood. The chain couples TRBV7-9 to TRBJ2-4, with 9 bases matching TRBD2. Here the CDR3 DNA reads TGTGCCAGCAGCTTAGCAAGCGGGAGGGCCAAAAACATTCAGTACTTC. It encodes CASSLASGRAKNIQYF.